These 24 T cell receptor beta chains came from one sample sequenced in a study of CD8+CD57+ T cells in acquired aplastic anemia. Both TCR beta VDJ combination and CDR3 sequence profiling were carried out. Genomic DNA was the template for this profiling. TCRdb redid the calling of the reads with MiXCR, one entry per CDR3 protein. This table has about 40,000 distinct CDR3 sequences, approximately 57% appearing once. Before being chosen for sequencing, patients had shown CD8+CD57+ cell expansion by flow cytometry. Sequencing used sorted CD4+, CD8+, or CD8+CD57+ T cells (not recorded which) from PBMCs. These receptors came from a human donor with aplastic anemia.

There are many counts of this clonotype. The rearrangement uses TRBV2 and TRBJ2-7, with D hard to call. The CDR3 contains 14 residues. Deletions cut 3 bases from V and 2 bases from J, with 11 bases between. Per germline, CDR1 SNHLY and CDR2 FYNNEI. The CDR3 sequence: CASSERYSPYEQYF. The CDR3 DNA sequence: TGTGCCAGCAGTGAGCGCTATTCCCCCTACGAGCAGTACTTC.

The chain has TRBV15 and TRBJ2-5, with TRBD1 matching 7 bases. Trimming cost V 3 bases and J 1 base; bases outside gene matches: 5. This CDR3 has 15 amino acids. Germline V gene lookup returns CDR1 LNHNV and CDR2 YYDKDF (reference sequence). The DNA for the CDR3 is TGTGCCACCAGCAGCCAGACAGGGACCCAAGAGACCCAGTACTTC. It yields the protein CATSSQTGTQETQYF.

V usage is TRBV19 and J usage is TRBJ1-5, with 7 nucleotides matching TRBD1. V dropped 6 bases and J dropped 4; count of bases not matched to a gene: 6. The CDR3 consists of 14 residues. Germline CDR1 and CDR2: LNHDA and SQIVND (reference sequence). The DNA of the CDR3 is TGTGCCAGTAGCATGACAGGGTTTAATCAGCCCCAGCATTTT. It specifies CASSMTGFNQPQHF. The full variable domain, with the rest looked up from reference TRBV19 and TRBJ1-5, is DGGITQSPKYLFRKEGQNVTLSCEQNLNHDAMYWYRQDPGQGLRLIYYSQIVNDFQKGDIAEGYSVSREKKESFPLTVTSAQKNPTAFYLCASSMTGFNQPQHFGDGTRLSIL.

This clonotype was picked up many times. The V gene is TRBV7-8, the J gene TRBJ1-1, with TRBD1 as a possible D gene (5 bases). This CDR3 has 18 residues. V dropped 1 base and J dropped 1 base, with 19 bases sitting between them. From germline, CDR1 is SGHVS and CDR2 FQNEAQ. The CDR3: CASSLEGAGWKGNTEAFF. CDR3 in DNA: TGTGCCAGCAGCTTAGAAGGGGCAGGGTGGAAGGGGAACACTGAAGCTTTCTTT.

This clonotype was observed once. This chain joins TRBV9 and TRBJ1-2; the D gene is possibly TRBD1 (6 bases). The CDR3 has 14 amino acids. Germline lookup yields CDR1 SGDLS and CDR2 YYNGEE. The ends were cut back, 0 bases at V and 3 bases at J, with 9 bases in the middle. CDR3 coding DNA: TGTGCCAGCAGCGTAGTGACAGGTGACTATGGCTACACCTTC. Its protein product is CASSVVTGDYGYTF.

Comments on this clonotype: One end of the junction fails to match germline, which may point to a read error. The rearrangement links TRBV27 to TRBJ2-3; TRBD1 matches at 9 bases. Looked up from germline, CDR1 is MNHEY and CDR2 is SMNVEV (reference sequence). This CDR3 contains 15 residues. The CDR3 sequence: CASSGQGLSTDMQYF. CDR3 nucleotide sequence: TGTGCCAGCAGCGGACAGGGGTTAAGCACAGATATGCAGTATTTT.

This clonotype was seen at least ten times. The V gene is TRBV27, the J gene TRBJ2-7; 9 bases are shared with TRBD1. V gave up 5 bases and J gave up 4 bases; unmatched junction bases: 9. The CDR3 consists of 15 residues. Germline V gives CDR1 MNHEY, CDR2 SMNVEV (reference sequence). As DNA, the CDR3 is TGTGCCAGCAGTCCCCCCGGGACAGGGTTATACGAGCAGTACTTC. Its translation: CASSPPGTGLYEQYF.

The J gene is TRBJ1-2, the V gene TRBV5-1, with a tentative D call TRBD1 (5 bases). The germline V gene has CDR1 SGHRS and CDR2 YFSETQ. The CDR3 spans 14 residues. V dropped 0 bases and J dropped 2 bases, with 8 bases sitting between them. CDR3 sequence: CASSLAGQNYGYTF. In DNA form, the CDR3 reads TGCGCCAGCAGCTTGGCGGGGCAAAACTATGGCTACACCTTC.

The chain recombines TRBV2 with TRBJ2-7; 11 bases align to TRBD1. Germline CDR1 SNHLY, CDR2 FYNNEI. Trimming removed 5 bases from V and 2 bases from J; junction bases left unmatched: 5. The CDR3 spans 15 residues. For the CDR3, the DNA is TGTGCCAGCAGTCGGGACAGGGGGAGGACCTACGAGCAGTACTTC. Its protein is CASSRDRGRTYEQYF.

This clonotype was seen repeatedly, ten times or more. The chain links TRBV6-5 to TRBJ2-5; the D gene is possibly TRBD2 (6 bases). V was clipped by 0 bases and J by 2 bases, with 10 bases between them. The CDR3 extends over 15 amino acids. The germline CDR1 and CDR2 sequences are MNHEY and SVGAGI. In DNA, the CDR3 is TGTGCCAGCAGTTACTCGGCAGGGACTCAAGAGACCCAGTACTTC. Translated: CASSYSAGTQETQYF.

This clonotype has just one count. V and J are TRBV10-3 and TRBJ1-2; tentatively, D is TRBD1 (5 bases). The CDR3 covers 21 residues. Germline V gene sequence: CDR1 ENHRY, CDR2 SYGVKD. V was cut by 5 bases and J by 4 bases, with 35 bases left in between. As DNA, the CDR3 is TGTGCCATCAGTCCCGGGACTAGCGTTGGCTCGGGATCGGACAAGATCTATGGCTACACCTTC. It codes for CAISPGTSVGSGSDKIYGYTF.

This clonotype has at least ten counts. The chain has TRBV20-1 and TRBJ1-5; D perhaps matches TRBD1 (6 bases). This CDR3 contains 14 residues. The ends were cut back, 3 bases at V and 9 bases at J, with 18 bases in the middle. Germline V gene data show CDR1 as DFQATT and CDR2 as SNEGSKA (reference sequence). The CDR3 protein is CSASTGLEVTPQHF. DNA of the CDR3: TGCAGTGCTAGCACAGGGTTGGAAGTTACGCCCCAGCATTTT.

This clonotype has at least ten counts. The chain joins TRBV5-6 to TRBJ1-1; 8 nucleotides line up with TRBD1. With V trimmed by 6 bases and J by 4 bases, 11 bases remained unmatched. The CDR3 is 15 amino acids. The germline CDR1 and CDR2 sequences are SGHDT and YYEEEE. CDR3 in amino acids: CASTPLGQAGTEAFF. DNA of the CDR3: TGTGCCAGCACCCCCCTGGGACAGGCCGGCACTGAAGCTTTCTTT.

CDR3 in DNA: TGTGCCAGCAGCTTAGCAAGGACACCCCAGGGACACGAGCAGTACTTC. Residues: CASSLARTPQGHEQYF. This chain connects TRBV7-6 to TRBJ2-7, with D perhaps assigned TRBD1 or TRBD2 (5 bases each). V shed 0 bases and J shed 5 bases, with 17 bases lying between them. The germline CDR1 and CDR2 sequences are SGHVS and FNYEAQ. There are 16 residues in the CDR3.

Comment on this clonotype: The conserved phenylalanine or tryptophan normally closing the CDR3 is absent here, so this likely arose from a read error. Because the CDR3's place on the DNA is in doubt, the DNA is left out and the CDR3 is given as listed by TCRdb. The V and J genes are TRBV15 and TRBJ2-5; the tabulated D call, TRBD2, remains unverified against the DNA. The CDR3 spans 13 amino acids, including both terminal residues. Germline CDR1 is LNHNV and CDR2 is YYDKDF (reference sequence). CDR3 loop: CATSGVAGETQYS.

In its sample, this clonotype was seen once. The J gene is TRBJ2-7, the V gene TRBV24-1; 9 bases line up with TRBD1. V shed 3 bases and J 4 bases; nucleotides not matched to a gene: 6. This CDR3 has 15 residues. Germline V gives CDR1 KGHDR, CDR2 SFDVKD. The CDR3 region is CATSDRGQGRYEQYF. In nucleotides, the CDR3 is TGTGCCACCAGTGATCGGGGACAGGGAAGATACGAGCAGTACTTC.

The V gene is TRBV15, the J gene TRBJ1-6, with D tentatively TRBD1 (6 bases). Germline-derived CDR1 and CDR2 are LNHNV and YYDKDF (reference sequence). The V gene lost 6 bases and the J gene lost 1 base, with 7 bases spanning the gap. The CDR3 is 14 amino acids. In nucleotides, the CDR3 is TGTGCCACCAGTGGACAGTCCTATAATTCACCCCTCCACTTT. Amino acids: CATSGQSYNSPLHF.

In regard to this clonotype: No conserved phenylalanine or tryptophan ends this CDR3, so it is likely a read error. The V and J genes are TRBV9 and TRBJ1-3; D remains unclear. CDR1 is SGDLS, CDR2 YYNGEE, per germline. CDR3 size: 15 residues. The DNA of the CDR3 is TGTGCCAGCGGCGTTTCGGGGAGCTCTGGAAACACCATATATTCT. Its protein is CASGVSGSSGNTIYS.

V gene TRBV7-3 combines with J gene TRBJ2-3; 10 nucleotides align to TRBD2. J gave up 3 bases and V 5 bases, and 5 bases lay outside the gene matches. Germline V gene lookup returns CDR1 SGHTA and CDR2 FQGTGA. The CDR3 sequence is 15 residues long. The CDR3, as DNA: TGTGCCAGCAGCCCGACTAGCGGGTCGACAGATACGCAGTATTTT. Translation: CASSPTSGSTDTQYF.

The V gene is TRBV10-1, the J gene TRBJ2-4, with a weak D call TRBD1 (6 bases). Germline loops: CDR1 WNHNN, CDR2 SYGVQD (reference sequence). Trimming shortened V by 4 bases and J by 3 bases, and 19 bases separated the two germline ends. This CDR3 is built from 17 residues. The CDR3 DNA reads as TGCGCCAGCAGTGTTCTTTGGGTGGGGGCGATCAAAAACATTCAGTACTTC. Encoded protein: CASSVLWVGAIKNIQYF.

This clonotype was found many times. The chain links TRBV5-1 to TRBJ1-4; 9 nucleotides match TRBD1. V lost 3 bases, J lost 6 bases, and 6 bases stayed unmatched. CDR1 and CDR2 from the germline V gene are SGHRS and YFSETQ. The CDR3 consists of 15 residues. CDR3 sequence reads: CASSSRDREDEKLFF. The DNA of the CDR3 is TGCGCCAGCAGCTCCCGGGACAGGGAGGATGAAAAACTGTTTTTT.

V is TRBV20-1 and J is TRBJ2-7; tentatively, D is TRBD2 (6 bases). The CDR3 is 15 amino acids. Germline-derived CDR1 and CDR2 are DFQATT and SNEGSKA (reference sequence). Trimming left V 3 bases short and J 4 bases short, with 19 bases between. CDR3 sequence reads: CSARGSTRGKYEQYF. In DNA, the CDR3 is TGCAGTGCTAGGGGTAGCACCCGCGGGAAGTACGAGCAGTACTTC.

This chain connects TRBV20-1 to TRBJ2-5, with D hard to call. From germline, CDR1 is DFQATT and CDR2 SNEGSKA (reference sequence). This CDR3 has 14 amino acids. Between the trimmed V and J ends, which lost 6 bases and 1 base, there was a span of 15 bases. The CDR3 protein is CSAYPGRSQETQYF. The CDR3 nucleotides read TGCAGTGCGTATCCTGGACGGAGCCAAGAGACCCAGTACTTC.

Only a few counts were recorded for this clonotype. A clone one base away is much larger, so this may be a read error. CDR3 coding DNA: TGTGCCAGCAGCTCCCACGGGACGGCTAGCTACGAGCAGTTCTTC. It translates to CASSSHGTASYEQFF. The chain combines TRBV5-4 with TRBJ2-1; D tentatively reads TRBD1 or TRBD2 (5 bases each). Trimming cost V 3 bases and J 10 bases, with 20 bases left between them. This CDR3 contains 15 residues. CDR1 and CDR2 from the germline V gene are SGHNT and YYREEE (reference sequence).